This T cell receptor beta chain was identified in a study of T cell responses to AZD1222 COVID-19 vaccine. Assay: immunoSEQ multiplex PCR; the TCRdb copy retains only in-frame clones and omits some. The sample lists about 94,000 clones, 85% to 90% seen once, with over 7.5% in the top ten. CDR1 is SGHTA and CDR2 is FQGNSA in the germline V gene. The CDR3 is made up of 15 amino acids. With 5 bases clipped from V and 0 bases from J, the junction kept 7 bases outside the gene matches. V gene TRBV7-2 combines with J gene TRBJ2-7; TRBD1 agrees at 7 bases. Sample: peripheral blood, taken on day 0 of AZD1222 vaccination. The clonotype was recovered from an adult in good health. For the CDR3, the DNA is TGTGCCAGCAGCCGCAAGACAGGGAACTCCTACGAGCAGTACTTC. Translating gives CASSRKTGNSYEQYF.